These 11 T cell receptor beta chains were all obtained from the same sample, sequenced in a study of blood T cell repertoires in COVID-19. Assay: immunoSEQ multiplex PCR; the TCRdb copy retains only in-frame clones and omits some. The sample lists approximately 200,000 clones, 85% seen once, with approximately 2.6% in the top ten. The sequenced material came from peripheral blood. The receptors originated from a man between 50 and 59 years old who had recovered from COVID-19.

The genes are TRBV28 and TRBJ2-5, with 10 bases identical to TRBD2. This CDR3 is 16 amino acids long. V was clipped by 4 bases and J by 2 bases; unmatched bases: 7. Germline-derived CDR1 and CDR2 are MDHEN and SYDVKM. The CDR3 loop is CASSSYGLAAQETQYF. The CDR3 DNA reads TGTGCCAGCAGTTCCTACGGACTAGCGGCGCAAGAGACCCAGTACTTC. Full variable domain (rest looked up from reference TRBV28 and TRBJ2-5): DVKVTQSSRYLVKRTGEKVFLECVQDMDHENMFWYRQDPGLGLRLIYFSYDVKMKEKGDIPEGYSVSREKKERFSLILESASTNQTSMYLCASSSYGLAAQETQYFGPGTRLLVL.

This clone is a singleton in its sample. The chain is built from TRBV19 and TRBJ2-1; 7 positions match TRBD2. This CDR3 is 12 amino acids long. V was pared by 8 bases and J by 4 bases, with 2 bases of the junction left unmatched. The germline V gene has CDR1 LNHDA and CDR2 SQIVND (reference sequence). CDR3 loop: CASQRGYNEQFF. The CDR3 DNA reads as TGTGCCAGTCAGCGGGGTTACAATGAGCAGTTCTTC. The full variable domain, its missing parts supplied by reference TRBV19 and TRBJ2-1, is DGGITQSPKYLFRKEGQNVTLSCEQNLNHDAMYWYRQDPGQGLRLIYYSQIVNDFQKGDIAEGYSVSREKKESFPLTVTSAQKNPTAFYLCASQRGYNEQFFGPGTRLTVL.

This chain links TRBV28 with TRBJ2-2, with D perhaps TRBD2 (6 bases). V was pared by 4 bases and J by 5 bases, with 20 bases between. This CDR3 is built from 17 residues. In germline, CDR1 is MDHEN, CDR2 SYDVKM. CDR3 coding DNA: TGTGCCAGCAGTTCGCTATCCGGGACTGAGAAGACCGGGGAGCTGTTTTTT. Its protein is CASSSLSGTEKTGELFF.

The CDR3, as DNA: TGTGCCAGCACCCCTGCGGCCCCCGAGGGAGGCACAGATACGCAGTATTTT. It encodes CASTPAAPEGGTDTQYF. The V gene is TRBV28, the J gene TRBJ2-3; a possible D gene is TRBD2 (5 bases). This CDR3 comprises 17 residues. CDR1 is MDHEN, CDR2 SYDVKM, per germline. Trimming took 7 bases from V and 1 from J, leaving 21 bases between them.

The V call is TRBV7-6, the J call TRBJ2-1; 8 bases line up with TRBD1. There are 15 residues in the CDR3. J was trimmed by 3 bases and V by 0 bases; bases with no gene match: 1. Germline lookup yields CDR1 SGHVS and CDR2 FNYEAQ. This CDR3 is CASSLADRGYNEQFF. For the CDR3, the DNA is TGTGCCAGCAGCTTAGCTGACAGGGGCTACAATGAGCAGTTCTTC.

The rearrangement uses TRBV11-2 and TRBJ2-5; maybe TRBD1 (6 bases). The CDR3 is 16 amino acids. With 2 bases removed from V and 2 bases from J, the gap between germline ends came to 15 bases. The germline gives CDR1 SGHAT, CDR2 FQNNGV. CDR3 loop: CASSLTTGTQQETQYF. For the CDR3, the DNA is TGTGCCAGCAGCTTAACAACCGGGACACAACAAGAGACCCAGTACTTC.

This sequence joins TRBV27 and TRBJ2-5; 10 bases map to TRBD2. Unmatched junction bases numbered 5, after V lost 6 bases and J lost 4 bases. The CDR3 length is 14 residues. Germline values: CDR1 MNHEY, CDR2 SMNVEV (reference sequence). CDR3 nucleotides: TGTGCCAGCAGACTAGCGGGATTGGGAGAGACCCAGTACTTC. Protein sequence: CASRLAGLGETQYF.

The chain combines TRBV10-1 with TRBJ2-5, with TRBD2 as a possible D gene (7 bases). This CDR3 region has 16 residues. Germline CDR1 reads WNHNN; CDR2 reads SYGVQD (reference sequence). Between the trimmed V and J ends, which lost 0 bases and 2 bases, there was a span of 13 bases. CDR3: CASSESLRGGQETQYF. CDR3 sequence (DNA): TGCGCCAGCAGTGAGTCGTTAAGGGGGGGACAAGAGACCCAGTACTTC.

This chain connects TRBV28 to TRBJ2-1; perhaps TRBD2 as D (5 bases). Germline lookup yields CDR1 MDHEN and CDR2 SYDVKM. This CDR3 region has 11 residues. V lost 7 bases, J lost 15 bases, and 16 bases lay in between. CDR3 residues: CASTEGLRRFF. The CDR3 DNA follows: TGTGCCAGCACCGAGGGCCTACGGAGGTTCTTC.

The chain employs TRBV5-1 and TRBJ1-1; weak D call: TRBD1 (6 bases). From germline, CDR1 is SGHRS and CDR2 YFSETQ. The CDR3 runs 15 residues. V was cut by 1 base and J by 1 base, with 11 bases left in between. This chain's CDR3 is CASSLSTGTNTEAFF. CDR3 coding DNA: TGCGCCAGCAGCTTGTCTACAGGGACGAACACTGAAGCTTTCTTT.

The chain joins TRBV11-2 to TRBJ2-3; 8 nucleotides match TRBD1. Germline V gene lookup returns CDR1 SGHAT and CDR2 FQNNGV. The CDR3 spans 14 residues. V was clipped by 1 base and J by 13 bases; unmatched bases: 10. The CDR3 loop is CASSLVRGTGNEYF. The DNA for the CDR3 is TGTGCCAGCAGCTTAGTTAGGGGGACAGGCAATGAGTATTTT.